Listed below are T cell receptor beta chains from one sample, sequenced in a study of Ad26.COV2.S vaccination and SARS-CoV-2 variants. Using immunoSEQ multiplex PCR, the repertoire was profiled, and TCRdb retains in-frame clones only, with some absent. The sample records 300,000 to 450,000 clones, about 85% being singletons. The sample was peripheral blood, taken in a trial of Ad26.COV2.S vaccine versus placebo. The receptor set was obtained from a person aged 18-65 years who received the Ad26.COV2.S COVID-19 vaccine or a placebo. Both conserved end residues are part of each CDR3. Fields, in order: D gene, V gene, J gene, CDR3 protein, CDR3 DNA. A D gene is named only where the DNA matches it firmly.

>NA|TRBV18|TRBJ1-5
CASSPLSGPGQPQHF
TGTGCCAGCTCACCCCTATCAGGGCCCGGTCAGCCCCAGCATTTT
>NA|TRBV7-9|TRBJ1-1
CASSPPYGTEAFF
TGTGCCAGCAGCCCACCGTATGGAACTGAAGCTTTCTTT
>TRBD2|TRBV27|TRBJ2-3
CASSLSRRGGLAFSSTDTQYF
TGTGCCAGCAGTTTATCTCGACGGGGGGGACTAGCGTTTTCTAGCACAGATACGCAGTATTTT
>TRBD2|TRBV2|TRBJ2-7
CASTLAGDVYEQYF
TGTGCCAGCACCCTAGCGGGAGACGTCTACGAGCAGTACTTC
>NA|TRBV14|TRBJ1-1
CASSHSTGKTEAFF
TGTGCCAGCAGCCATTCCACAGGGAAGACTGAAGCTTTCTTT
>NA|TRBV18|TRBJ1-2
CASSPVRGPANYGYTF
TGTGCCAGCTCACCAGTACGGGGCCCAGCTAACTATGGCTACACCTTC
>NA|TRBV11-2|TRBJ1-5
CASSLGTSGAGEPQHF
TGTGCCAGCAGCTTAGGCACGTCCGGTGCCGGGGAGCCCCAGCATTTT
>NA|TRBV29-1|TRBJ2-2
CSARGWGIGELFF
TGCAGCGCACGCGGCTGGGGGATCGGGGAGCTGTTTTTT
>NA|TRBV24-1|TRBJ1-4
CATSETGSNEKLFF
TGTGCCACCAGTGAAACCGGGAGCAATGAAAAACTGTTTTTT
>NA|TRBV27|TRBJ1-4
CASSLAGEGEKLFF
TGTGCCAGCAGTTTAGCCGGGGAGGGTGAAAAACTGTTTTTT
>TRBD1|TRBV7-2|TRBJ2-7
CASSLVWDRAYEQYF
TGTGCCAGCAGCTTAGTTTGGGACAGGGCCTACGAGCAGTACTTC
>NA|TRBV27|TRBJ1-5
CASSPRDISSNQPQHF
TGTGCCAGCAGTCCAAGGGACATATCTAGCAATCAGCCCCAGCATTTT
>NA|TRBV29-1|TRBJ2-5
CSVATVAETQYF
TGCAGCGTTGCTACAGTGGCGGAGACCCAGTACTTC
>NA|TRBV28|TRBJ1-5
CASSSGQNHQPQHF
TGTGCCAGCAGTTCCGGACAGAACCATCAGCCCCAGCATTTT
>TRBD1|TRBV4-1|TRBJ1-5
CASSQEDRGIQPQHF
TGCGCCAGCAGCCAAGAGGACAGGGGGATTCAGCCCCAGCATTTT
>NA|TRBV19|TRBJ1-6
CASSIGSGGSYNSPLHF
TGTGCCAGTAGTATAGGGTCAGGAGGCTCCTATAATTCACCCCTCCACTTT
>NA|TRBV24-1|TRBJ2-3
CATGKENTDTQYF
TGTGCCACCGGTAAGGAGAACACAGATACGCAGTATTTT